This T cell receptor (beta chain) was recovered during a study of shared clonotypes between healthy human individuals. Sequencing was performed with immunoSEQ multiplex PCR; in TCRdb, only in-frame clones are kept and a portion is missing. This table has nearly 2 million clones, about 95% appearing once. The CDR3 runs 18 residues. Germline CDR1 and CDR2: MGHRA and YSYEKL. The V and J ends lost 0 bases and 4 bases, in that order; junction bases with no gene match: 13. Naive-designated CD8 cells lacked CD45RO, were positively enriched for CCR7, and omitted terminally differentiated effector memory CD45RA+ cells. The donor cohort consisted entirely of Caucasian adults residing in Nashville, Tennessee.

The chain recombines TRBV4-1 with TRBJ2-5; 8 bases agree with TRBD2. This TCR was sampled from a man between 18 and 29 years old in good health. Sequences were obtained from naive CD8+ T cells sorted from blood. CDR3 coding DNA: TGCGCCAGCAGCCAAGATCCCCTAACCGGGACTAGTGGAGAGACCCAGTACTTC. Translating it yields CASSQDPLTGTSGETQYF.